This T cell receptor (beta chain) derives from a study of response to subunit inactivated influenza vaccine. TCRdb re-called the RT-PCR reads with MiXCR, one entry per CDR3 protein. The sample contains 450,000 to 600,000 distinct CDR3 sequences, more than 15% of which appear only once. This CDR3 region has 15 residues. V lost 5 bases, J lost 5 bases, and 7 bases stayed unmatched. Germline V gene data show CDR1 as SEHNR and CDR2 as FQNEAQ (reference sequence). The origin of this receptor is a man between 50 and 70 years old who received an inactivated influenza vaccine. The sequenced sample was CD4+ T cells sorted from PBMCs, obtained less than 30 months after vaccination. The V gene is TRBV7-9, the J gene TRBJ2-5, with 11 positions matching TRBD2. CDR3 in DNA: TGTGCCAGCAGCATGGGACTAGCGGTGGGGGAGACCCAGTACTTC. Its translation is CASSMGLAVGETQYF. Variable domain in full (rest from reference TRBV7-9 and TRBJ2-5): DTGVSQNPRHKITKRGQNVTFRCDPISEHNRLYWYRQTLGQGPEFLTYFQNEAQLEKSRLLSDRFSAERPKGSFSTLEIQRTEQGDSAMYLCASSMGLAVGETQYFGPGTRLLVL.